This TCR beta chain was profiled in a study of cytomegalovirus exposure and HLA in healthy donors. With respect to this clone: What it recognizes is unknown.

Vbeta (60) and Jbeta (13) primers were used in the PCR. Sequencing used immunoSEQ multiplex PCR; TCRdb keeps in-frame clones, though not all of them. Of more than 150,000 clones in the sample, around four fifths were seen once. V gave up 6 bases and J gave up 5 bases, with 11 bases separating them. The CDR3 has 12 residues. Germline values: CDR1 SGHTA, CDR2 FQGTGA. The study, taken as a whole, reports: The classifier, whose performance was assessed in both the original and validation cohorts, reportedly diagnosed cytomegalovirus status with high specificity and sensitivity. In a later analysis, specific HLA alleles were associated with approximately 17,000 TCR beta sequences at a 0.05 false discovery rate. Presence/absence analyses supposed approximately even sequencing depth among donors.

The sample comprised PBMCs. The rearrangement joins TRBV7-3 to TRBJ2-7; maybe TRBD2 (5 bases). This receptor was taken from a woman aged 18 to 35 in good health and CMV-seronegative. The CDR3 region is CASRLGVHEQYF. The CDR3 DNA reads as TGTGCCAGCAGATTGGGAGTCCACGAGCAGTACTTC.